What follows describes a single T cell receptor (beta chain). Original analysis: Estimation of nucleated cell counts relied on the amplification of reference gene primers. Sequenced by immunoSEQ multiplex PCR; TCRdb stores in-frame clones only, minus some. That table supplies the V and J calls and clone size; D and trimming were determined from the DNA. Of 88,000 or so clones detected, 85% appear once; the ten largest clones hold about 3.8%. The sample belongs to a study of blood T cell repertoires in COVID-19. Study summary: The United States, Italy and Spain were the sources of the acute and convalescent COVID-19 samples. The cDNA or gDNA used as material had been derived from T cells, B-cell-depleted T cells, or PBMCs.

The CDR3 has 16 residues. Germline V gene lookup returns CDR1 LGHDT and CDR2 YNNKEL (reference sequence). The junction had 10 bases not matched to a gene; V was cut back by 6 bases and J by 3 bases. The clonotype comes from a man aged 55 to 70 with acute or convalescent COVID-19. Sequencing input: peripheral blood. The chain couples TRBV3-1 (or the pseudogene TRBV3-2) to TRBJ2-1, with 8 positions matching TRBD2. CDR3 bases: TGTGCCAGCAGGTCCCAGCCAGCGGGGGACTACAATGAGCAGTTCTTC. Encoded protein: CASRSQPAGDYNEQFF.